The clone carrying this TCR beta chain was counted between two and nine times. Its antigen is unidentified. Assay used: immunoSEQ multiplex PCR; TCRdb lists only in-frame clones, some missing. There are some 80,000 clones in the sample; under 90% occur only once, and about 2% lies in the top ten. Germline-derived CDR1 and CDR2 are SEHNR and FQNEAQ (reference sequence). Losses at the gene ends were 10 bases for V and 9 bases for J; bases not matched to a gene: 9. CDR3 size: 13 residues. This sample is drawn from a study of T cell clones after liver transplantation. Study background: Immunosuppression withdrawal was tried within 2 years after liver transplantation in this trial. Graft-donor-reactive sequences were compared with third-party-reactive TCRbeta sequences from pre-transplant mixed lymphocyte reactions. Study-level findings and limits: Migration into the graft, not deletion, may explain lost graft donor-reactive T cells. Donor-reactive sequences fell more than third party-reactive ones, suggesting partial deletion.

The chain uses TRBV7-9 and TRBJ1-6; 7 bases match TRBD1. The TCR comes from a human patient who received a liver transplant. The T cells may partly be graft donor cells. The sequencing here drew on CD4+ T cells from blood, taken less than 50 months after liver transplant. For the CDR3, the DNA is TGTGCCACCCCGACAGGGCCGGGTTCACCCCTCCACTTT. As protein: CATPTGPGSPLHF.